This T cell receptor (beta chain) appears in the sequencing data of a study of radiation and T cells in renal cell carcinoma. Overall study context: Nephrectomy followed 15 Gy stereotactic body radiation by 4 weeks.

Overall study results and limits: From baseline, blood top tumor clonotypes peaked at 2 weeks post-radiation.

The V segment lost 5 bases and the J segment 3 bases; nucleotides outside the gene matches: 1. The V gene's germline CDR1 is SGHAT and CDR2 FQNNGV. This CDR3 spans 13 amino acids. Produced via immunoSEQ multiplex PCR; TCRdb's table is partial and in-frame only. This table has roughly 130,000 clones, about 88% appearing once. On this clone: The antigen remains undetermined.

Time point indicated: baseline pretreatment blood. Treatment meaning: 15 Gy SBRT to primary tumor, nephrectomy 4 weeks later. This renal cell carcinoma was of the clear cell type. This sequence originates from a woman in her forties or fifties with renal cell carcinoma. The rearrangement uses TRBV11-2 and TRBJ2-1; 7 bases fit TRBD2. The sequences come from blood, collected from a patient whose treatment included radiotherapy and nephrectomy. The CDR3 DNA reads TGTGCCAGCAGCCGGGGGGACTACAATGAGCAGTTCTTC. This encodes CASSRGDYNEQFF.